One and the same sample provided the 26 T cell receptor beta chains below, sequenced in a study of blood T cell repertoires in COVID-19. Some clones are missing from TCRdb's copy, which holds only in-frame ones; the method was immunoSEQ multiplex PCR. This table has 250,000 to 300,000 clones, about nine tenths appearing once. The specimen sequenced was peripheral blood. All receptors derive from a woman between 50 and 59 years old who had recovered from COVID-19.

As for this clone: Other DNA sequences from this sample encode an identical CDR3 as well. The chain is built from TRBV6-5 and TRBJ1-5; D remains unclear. Germline V CDR1 and CDR2: MNHEY, SVGAGI. The CDR3 is 14 amino acids. V was clipped by 7 bases and J by 2 bases, with 12 bases between them. In DNA, the CDR3 is TGTGCCAGCACGCCCCCCGGGGGCAATCAGCCCCAGCATTTT. The encoded protein is CASTPPGGNQPQHF.

The chain combines TRBV27 with TRBJ1-2; unclear D gene. V lost 4 bases to trimming and J lost 5 bases, with 11 bases between them. Germline lookup yields CDR1 MNHEY and CDR2 SMNVEV (reference sequence). CDR3 size: 13 residues. CDR3 amino acids: CASSSPRTYGYTF. CDR3 DNA: TGTGCCAGCAGTTCCCCAAGAACTTATGGCTACACCTTC.

V is TRBV11-3 and J is TRBJ2-3; D uncertain. Germline V CDR1 and CDR2: SGHNT, YENEEA. Trimming shortened V by 4 bases and J by 0 bases, and 8 bases separated the two germline ends. The CDR3 has 14 amino acids. The CDR3 sequence is CASSSSGSTDTQYF. The CDR3 nucleotides are TGTGCCAGCAGCTCCTCCGGGAGCACAGATACGCAGTATTTT.

V is TRBV9 and J is TRBJ2-3; TRBD2 matches at 11 bases. V dropped 2 bases and J dropped 2; count of bases not matched to a gene: 4. The CDR3 is 16 residues long. Germline loops: CDR1 SGDLS, CDR2 YYNGEE. The CDR3: CASSVGLAGPTDTQYF. The CDR3 DNA follows: TGTGCCAGCAGCGTCGGACTAGCGGGCCCCACAGATACGCAGTATTTT.

This clone was counted at least ten times. The V call is TRBV29-1, the J call TRBJ1-1; TRBD1 is a possible D gene (6 bases). The CDR3 extends over 14 amino acids. CDR1 and CDR2 from the germline V gene are SQVTM and ANQGSEA. V was shortened by 3 bases and J by 4 bases, with 15 bases between the two germline ends. CDR3 residues: CSVDPRGGGTEAFF. The CDR3 nucleotides read TGCAGCGTTGACCCCAGGGGCGGTGGCACTGAAGCTTTCTTT.

V gene TRBV27 combines with J gene TRBJ2-1, with 7 positions matching TRBD1. Germline V gives CDR1 MNHEY, CDR2 SMNVEV (reference sequence). The CDR3 has 16 amino acids. Trimming cost V 3 bases and J 6 bases; bases outside gene matches: 11. This CDR3 is CASSFWRTGTGNEQFF. The CDR3 DNA follows: TGTGCCAGCAGTTTTTGGCGGACAGGTACGGGCAATGAGCAGTTCTTC.

V usage is TRBV5-6 and J usage is TRBJ1-1; D is unresolved. Germline CDR1 is SGHDT and CDR2 is YYEEEE. V lost 1 base and J lost 10, with 14 bases in between. This CDR3 is 13 amino acids long. Here the CDR3 reads CASSLNRGRGAFF. In DNA, the CDR3 is TGTGCCAGCAGCTTGAACCGGGGTAGAGGAGCTTTCTTT. Combining the CDR3 with reference TRBV5-6 and TRBJ1-1 gives the whole variable domain DAGVTQSPTHLIKTRGQQVTLRCSPKSGHDTVSWYQQALGQGPQFIFQYYEEEERQRGNFPDRFSGHQFPNYSSELNVNALLLGDSALYLCASSLNRGRGAFFGQGTRLTVV.

The chain is built from TRBV28 and TRBJ1-2; D ambiguous. The CDR3 has 13 residues. The germline V and J ends were trimmed by 6 bases and 8 bases, with 16 bases remaining between them. CDR1 and CDR2 from the germline V gene are MDHEN and SYDVKM. The CDR3 DNA sequence: TGTGCCAGCAGCCAGAACAGAGGCGGGGGCTACACCTTC. Encoded protein: CASSQNRGGGYTF.

The chain carries TRBV5-1 and TRBJ2-7; 7 nucleotides align to TRBD2. This CDR3 is built from 13 residues. Germline trimming cut 5 bases from V and 7 bases from J; bases unmatched to any gene: 9. The V gene's germline CDR1 is SGHRS and CDR2 YFSETQ. For the CDR3, the DNA is TGCGCCAGCAGTGGTAGCGGGCATTTGGAGCAGTACTTC. Translated, it gives CASSGSGHLEQYF. The full variable domain, rest sourced from reference TRBV5-1 and TRBJ2-7, is KAGVTQTPRYLIKTRGQQVTLSCSPISGHRSVSWYQQTPGQGLQFLFEYFSETQRNKGNFPGRFSGRQFSNSRSEMNVSTLELGDSALYLCASSGSGHLEQYFGPGTRLTVT.

The chain carries TRBV7-2 and TRBJ2-7; 7 bases agree with TRBD1. This CDR3 spans 13 amino acids. V trimming: 5 bases; J trimming: 6 bases; junction bases outside the gene matches: 7. CDR1 and CDR2 from the germline V gene are SGHTA and FQGNSA. The CDR3, as DNA: TGTGCCAGCAGCACGCGGACAGGATCCGAGCAGTACTTC. Translating it yields CASSTRTGSEQYF.

V and J are TRBV30 and TRBJ1-1; D is unresolved. V dropped 2 bases and J dropped 3 bases, with 10 bases sitting between them. The CDR3 extends over 13 amino acids. Germline loops: CDR1 GTSNPN, CDR2 SVGIG (reference sequence). The CDR3 sequence is CAWSPRQDTEAFF. CDR3 bases: TGTGCCTGGAGTCCGCGACAAGACACTGAAGCTTTCTTT.

This clone was observed a single time. The chain couples TRBV5-4 to TRBJ1-3, with a possible D match to TRBD1 (6 bases). V shed 4 bases and J shed 4 bases, with 12 bases lying between them. This CDR3 has 14 amino acids. Germline assignment: CDR1 SGHNT and CDR2 YYREEE (reference sequence). CDR3 DNA sequence: TGTGCCAGCAGCCTATACAGGGACGGAAACACCATATATTTT. Its translation: CASSLYRDGNTIYF. Complete variable domain (other parts from reference TRBV5-4 and TRBJ1-3): ETGVTQSPTHLIKTRGQQVTLRCSSQSGHNTVSWYQQALGQGPQFIFQYYREEENGRGNFPPRFSGLQFPNYSSELNVNALELDDSALYLCASSLYRDGNTIYFGEGSWLTVV.

This clone appeared a single time. The gene calls are TRBV11-2 and TRBJ2-2; TRBD1 matches at 7 bases. Germline-derived CDR1 and CDR2 are SGHAT and FQNNGV. Trimming removed 4 bases from V and 5 bases from J; junction bases left unmatched: 7. This CDR3 has 15 residues. CDR3 loop: CASSSRQGVTGELFF. The CDR3 DNA sequence: TGTGCCAGCAGCTCGAGACAGGGAGTAACCGGGGAGCTGTTTTTT.

The chain links TRBV9 to TRBJ1-2; maybe TRBD1 (6 bases). This CDR3 region has 17 residues. The V end lost 3 bases, the J end lost 0 bases, and 18 bases lay between the germline ends. Germline V CDR1 and CDR2: SGDLS, YYNGEE. This chain's CDR3 is CASSARPGGRANYGYTF. As DNA, the CDR3 is TGTGCCAGCAGCGCCCGGCCGGGGGGCAGAGCTAACTATGGCTACACCTTC.

The rearrangement joins TRBV7-8 to TRBJ1-2; no definite D call. Trimming took off 1 base at V and 2 bases at J, with 5 bases between the two ends. CDR1 is SGHVS and CDR2 is FQNEAQ in the germline V gene. The CDR3 has 13 residues. CDR3 protein: CASSLGRNYGYTF. The DNA for the CDR3 is TGTGCCAGCAGCTTAGGCAGGAACTATGGCTACACCTTC.

This clone was seen only once. The rearrangement links TRBV9 to TRBJ1-1; D gene ambiguous. CDR3 size: 13 residues. V lost 1 base and J lost 3, with 7 bases in between. Germline values: CDR1 SGDLS, CDR2 YYNGEE. The CDR3 is CASSVYRDTEAFF. In DNA form, the CDR3 reads TGTGCCAGCAGCGTATACCGAGACACTGAAGCTTTCTTT.

V and J are TRBV30 and TRBJ1-4, with D perhaps TRBD1 (5 bases). V gave up 0 bases and J gave up 7 bases, with 15 bases separating them. The germline gives CDR1 GTSNPN, CDR2 SVGIG (reference sequence). The CDR3 consists of 15 residues. The CDR3 DNA follows: TGTGCCTGGAGTGTACTAGGGACTCTTGGTGAAAAACTGTTTTTT. This codes for CAWSVLGTLGEKLFF.

The chain employs TRBV21-1 and TRBJ1-2; TRBD1 is taken as the D call from the table, unchecked against the DNA. TRBV21-1 is a known pseudogene. This CDR3 is built from 15 residues. CDR3 coding DNA: TGTGCCAGCAGCAAACGGTATCCACCAGGCAACGGCTACACCTTC. It specifies CASSKRYPPGNGYTF.

In this sample, this clone turned up a few times. The chain links TRBV28 to TRBJ1-1; weak D call: TRBD1 (6 bases). V shed 3 bases and J shed 1 base, with 9 bases lying between them. From germline, CDR1 is MDHEN and CDR2 SYDVKM. CDR3 size: 14 residues. CDR3 nucleotide sequence: TGTGCCAGCAGTTTTCAGGGGAGGAACACTGAAGCTTTCTTT. This sequence encodes CASSFQGRNTEAFF.

The CDR3 spells CASSQVRPGSNQPQHF. CDR3 nucleotide sequence: TGCGCCAGCAGCCAAGTACGTCCAGGGTCCAATCAGCCCCAGCATTTT. The rearrangement links TRBV4-1 to TRBJ1-5; weak D call: TRBD1 (5 bases). The V and J ends lost 1 base and 3 bases respectively, with 13 bases between them. The CDR3 runs 16 residues. CDR1 is MGHRA and CDR2 is YSYEKL in the germline V gene.

This chain links TRBV27 with TRBJ1-1, with D possibly TRBD1 on 5 matching bases. CDR1 MNHEY and CDR2 SMNVEV come from the germline V gene (reference sequence). This CDR3 is 13 amino acids long. Trimming stripped 0 bases from V and 8 bases from J, with 10 bases between. The CDR3 spells CASSLSPGSEAFF. CDR3 coding DNA: TGTGCCAGCAGTTTATCGCCAGGGTCCGAAGCTTTCTTT.

In its sample, this clone was seen once. V usage is TRBV9 and J usage is TRBJ2-6; 7 positions agree with TRBD2. The trim removed 7 bases at V and 3 bases at J, leaving 7 bases unmatched. The CDR3 loop spans 15 amino acids. Germline CDR1 SGDLS, CDR2 YYNGEE. CDR3 sequence (DNA): TGTGCCAGCGCCCGAGGGAGGGTTGGGGCCAACGTCCTGACTTTC. Translation gives CASARGRVGANVLTF.

This chain uses TRBV28 with TRBJ1-1, with a weak D call TRBD1 (5 bases). The germline V and J ends were trimmed by 6 bases and 6 bases, with 17 bases remaining between them. CDR1 is MDHEN, CDR2 SYDVKM, per germline. CDR3 length equals 14 residues. Written as DNA, the CDR3 is TGTGCCAGCAGGCAAGACAGCCTCCGCGCTGAAGCTTTCTTT. This encodes CASRQDSLRAEAFF.

The chain joins TRBV5-6 to TRBJ1-1; no clear D gene. The CDR3 has 12 residues. V shed 0 bases and J shed 7 bases, with 7 bases lying between them. Germline lookup yields CDR1 SGHDT and CDR2 YYEEEE. The CDR3 bases are TGTGCCAGCAGCTTGGCCCGGGTTGAAGCTTTCTTT. Its protein product is CASSLARVEAFF. Looking up the rest from reference TRBV5-6 and TRBJ1-1 gives the full variable domain: DAGVTQSPTHLIKTRGQQVTLRCSPKSGHDTVSWYQQALGQGPQFIFQYYEEEERQRGNFPDRFSGHQFPNYSSELNVNALLLGDSALYLCASSLARVEAFFGQGTRLTVV.

This clone has only one observation. This sequence joins TRBV10-1 and TRBJ1-2; TRBD1 aligns across 8 bases. After removal of 0 bases from V and 6 bases from J, the junction contained 6 bases not matched to a gene. The CDR3 consists of 15 residues. CDR1 is WNHNN and CDR2 is SYGVQD in the germline V gene (reference sequence). The CDR3 sequence: CASSESDRVEDGYTF. The CDR3 coding sequence is TGCGCCAGCAGTGAGTCGGACAGGGTAGAGGATGGCTACACCTTC.

The chain is built from TRBV2 and TRBJ1-5, with a weak D call TRBD1 (5 bases). V was trimmed by 1 base and J by 6 bases, leaving 10 bases between them. CDR1 and CDR2 from the germline V gene are SNHLY and FYNNEI. The CDR3 loop spans 14 amino acids. CDR3 sequence reads: CASSEGGGGQPQHF. CDR3 nucleotides: TGTGCCAGCAGTGAAGGGGGGGGTGGTCAGCCCCAGCATTTT.